The 30 T cell receptor beta chains given below trace back to one sample, sequenced in a study of long-term antiretroviral therapy in people with HIV. Run at survey level, the immunoSEQ assay was version v3.0. Sequencing used immunoSEQ multiplex PCR; TCRdb keeps in-frame clones, though not all of them. The data show tens of thousands of clones, 80% to 90% seen once. The sequenced sample was unsorted PBMCs, obtained more than 4.4 years after starting antiretroviral therapy. These receptors were collected from a man aged 25-45 years with HIV.

The rearrangement uses TRBV7-9 and TRBJ2-5; 14 nucleotides align to TRBD2. Trimming removed 4 bases from V and 1 base from J; junction bases left unmatched: 8. The CDR3 totals 18 residues. Germline-derived CDR1 and CDR2 are SEHNR and FQNEAQ (reference sequence). CDR3 amino acids: CASSSRLAGGPSQETQYF. In DNA, the CDR3 is TGTGCCAGCAGCTCCAGACTAGCGGGGGGGCCCTCCCAAGAGACCCAGTACTTC.

This sequence joins TRBV29-1 and TRBJ1-1; no clear D gene. CDR3 length: 12 residues. CDR1 SQVTM and CDR2 ANQGSEA come from the germline V gene. V gave up 2 bases and J gave up 7 bases, with 11 bases separating them. This chain's CDR3 is CSVELLRFEAFF. The CDR3, as DNA: TGCAGCGTTGAATTACTACGGTTTGAAGCTTTCTTT.

This chain uses TRBV2 with TRBJ1-5; D unresolved. The CDR3 has 15 amino acids. Germline CDR1 and CDR2: SNHLY and FYNNEI. The germline V and J ends were trimmed by 3 bases and 6 bases, with 15 bases remaining between them. CDR3 sequence reads: CASSDLKYTGQPQHF. The CDR3 DNA reads as TGTGCCAGCAGTGATCTAAAATATACGGGTCAGCCCCAGCATTTT.

V and J are TRBV6-5 and TRBJ2-7; D is undetermined. In germline, CDR1 is MNHEY, CDR2 SVGAGI. This CDR3 is built from 15 residues. Trimming cost V 7 bases and J 6 bases, with 22 bases left between them. The CDR3 is CASTPHSPLGLEQYF. As DNA, the CDR3 is TGTGCCAGCACCCCCCACAGCCCACTTGGGCTCGAGCAGTACTTC.

The V and J genes are TRBV10-3 and TRBJ2-7; no reliable D call. Germline V CDR1 and CDR2: ENHRY, SYGVKD. The CDR3 extends over 15 amino acids. V lost 6 bases and J 3 bases, leaving 18 bases between the germline ends. As DNA, the CDR3 is TGTGCCATCAGACCCCGCCTGTCGGGTAGCTACGAGCAGTACTTC. Residues: CAIRPRLSGSYEQYF.

This clone was observed a single time. This sequence joins TRBV28 and TRBJ2-7; either TRBD1 or TRBD2 may supply D (6 bases each). V shed 4 bases and J shed 13 bases, with 17 bases lying between them. The CDR3 extends over 12 amino acids. Germline V gene data show CDR1 as MDHEN and CDR2 as SYDVKM. CDR3 bases: TGTGCCAGCAGTTCAACGCGGGACAATTCTTACTTC. Protein: CASSSTRDNSYF.

The chain carries TRBV15 and TRBJ1-2; D gene ambiguous. Deletions cut 0 bases from V and 2 bases from J, with 7 bases between. Germline V CDR1 and CDR2: LNHNV, YYDKDF (reference sequence). The CDR3 consists of 14 residues. The CDR3 protein is CATSRDLGNYGYTF. The CDR3, as DNA: TGTGCCACCAGCAGAGATTTGGGCAACTATGGCTACACCTTC.

This chain links TRBV4-3 with TRBJ2-2; 8 bases align to TRBD2. Germline CDR1 LGHNA, CDR2 YSLEER. The junction had 3 bases not matched to a gene; V was cut back by 5 bases and J by 4 bases. This CDR3 has 14 amino acids. CDR3 in amino acids: CASSSGGFTGELFF. The DNA for the CDR3 is TGCGCCAGCAGCTCGGGGGGGTTCACCGGGGAGCTGTTTTTT.

The chain links TRBV11-3 to TRBJ1-1; D possibly corresponds to TRBD1 (5 bases). Trimming removed 1 base at V and 1 base at J, with 7 bases between. The CDR3 sequence is 14 residues long. Germline V lookup: CDR1 SGHNT, CDR2 YENEEA. This CDR3 reads CASSLGGGNTEAFF. DNA for the CDR3: TGTGCCAGCAGCTTAGGGGGCGGGAACACTGAAGCTTTCTTT.

The chain recombines TRBV5-4 with TRBJ2-7, with a possible D match to TRBD2 (6 bases). Trimming pared 7 bases from V and 4 bases from J, leaving 9 bases between. Germline CDR1 and CDR2: SGHNT and YYREEE (reference sequence). The CDR3 runs 11 residues. The chain's CDR3 is CASGGGYEQYF. Here the CDR3 DNA reads TGTGCCAGCGGGGGAGGTTACGAGCAGTACTTC.

The chain uses TRBV29-1 and TRBJ2-5; 11 positions match TRBD2. The ends lost 3 bases at V and 1 base at J; junction bases unmatched: 7. Germline V CDR1 and CDR2: SQVTM, ANQGSEA. This CDR3 contains 16 residues. The CDR3 DNA reads TGCAGCGTTGAGTTAGCGGGAGGGCAGTCCCAAGAGACCCAGTACTTC. Its protein product is CSVELAGGQSQETQYF. The variable domain in full, completed from reference TRBV29-1 and TRBJ2-5, reads SAVISQKPSRDICQRGTSLTIQCQVDSQVTMMFWYRQQPGQSLTLIATANQGSEATYESGFVIDKFPISRPNLTFSTLTVSNMSPEDSSIYLCSVELAGGQSQETQYFGPGTRLLVL.

This chain joins TRBV20-1 and TRBJ1-2; D is perhaps TRBD1 (6 bases). The CDR3 runs to 11 residues. V lost 3 bases and J 8 bases, leaving 10 bases between the germline ends. The germline CDR1 and CDR2 sequences are DFQATT and SNEGSKA (reference sequence). CDR3 protein: CSARGAPGYTF. The CDR3 coding sequence is TGCAGTGCTAGGGGGGCCCCCGGCTACACCTTC.

The rearrangement joins TRBV10-3 to TRBJ2-7; D gene uncertain. CDR1 is ENHRY, CDR2 SYGVKD, per germline. The CDR3 runs to 14 residues. Trimming stripped 4 bases from V and 1 base from J, with 11 bases between. The CDR3 nucleotides are TGTGCCATCAGTGGGCCGGAGAGATCCTACGAGCAGTACTTC. Residues: CAISGPERSYEQYF.

J is TRBJ1-1 and V is TRBV27; 9 bases agree with TRBD1. The CDR3 has 15 residues. The germline V gene has CDR1 MNHEY and CDR2 SMNVEV (reference sequence). V was clipped by 4 bases and J by 4 bases; unmatched bases: 7. CDR3: CASSSSQGAATEAFF. The DNA for the CDR3 is TGTGCCAGCAGTTCATCACAGGGGGCGGCCACTGAAGCTTTCTTT.

The chain joins TRBV9 to TRBJ2-2; a weak D match, TRBD1 (5 bases). Trimming cost V 1 base and J 8 bases, with 9 bases left between them. The CDR3 contains 13 residues. Germline CDR1 reads SGDLS; CDR2 reads YYNGEE. For the CDR3, the DNA is TGTGCCAGCAGCGTACAGGGTCTTGGGGAGCTGTTTTTT. Translated: CASSVQGLGELFF.

The chain recombines TRBV29-1 with TRBJ2-1, with D perhaps TRBD2 (5 bases). The CDR3 is 12 residues long. Germline-derived CDR1 and CDR2 are SQVTM and ANQGSEA. Trimming pared 3 bases from V and 7 bases from J, leaving 10 bases between. The CDR3 is CSVDKPGNEQFF. The CDR3 nucleotides read TGCAGCGTTGACAAGCCGGGGAATGAGCAGTTCTTC.

This chain links TRBV7-3 with TRBJ2-2, with TRBD2 as a possible D gene (5 bases). V lost 3 bases to trimming and J lost 0 bases, with 11 bases between them. CDR1 SGHTA and CDR2 FQGTGA come from the germline V gene. CDR3 length equals 16 residues. The CDR3 reads CASSLVPGTNTGELFF. The CDR3 DNA reads TGTGCCAGCAGCTTGGTACCCGGGACGAACACCGGGGAGCTGTTTTTT.

The chain carries TRBV29-1 and TRBJ2-1, with a weak D call TRBD1 (5 bases). The CDR3 extends over 10 amino acids. Germline loops: CDR1 SQVTM, CDR2 ANQGSEA. In nucleotides, the CDR3 is TGCGGGGTAGGGGTCAATGAGCAGTTCTTC. Translated: CGVGVNEQFF.

The chain uses TRBV19 and TRBJ2-2, with 7 nucleotides matching TRBD1. The V gene's germline CDR1 is LNHDA and CDR2 SQIVND (reference sequence). With V trimmed by 5 bases and J by 3 bases, 6 bases remained unmatched. The CDR3 has 15 amino acids. The CDR3 DNA sequence: TGTGCCAGTAGTGCAGGGGGTTTTGACACCGGGGAGCTGTTTTTT. This translates into CASSAGGFDTGELFF.

The chain uses TRBV29-1 and TRBJ2-2; a possible D gene is TRBD1 (5 bases). The CDR3 runs 13 residues. Trimming removed 2 bases at V and 7 bases at J, with 11 bases between. The V gene's germline CDR1 is SQVTM and CDR2 ANQGSEA. The CDR3 DNA is TGCAGCGTTGAATGGGGCAGGGACGGGGAGCTGTTTTTT. This gives the protein CSVEWGRDGELFF.

J is TRBJ2-7 and V is TRBV5-1, with 9 bases matching TRBD1. CDR1 and CDR2 (germline): SGHRS, YFSETQ. V shed 1 base, J shed 0 bases, and the junction held 8 bases outside the gene matches. The CDR3 extends over 17 amino acids. This CDR3 reads CASSLTSGTGSSYEQYF. The CDR3 DNA reads TGCGCCAGCAGCTTGACCTCCGGGACAGGGAGCTCCTACGAGCAGTACTTC.

The chain has TRBV6-5 and TRBJ1-2; 7 bases fit TRBD1. The V and J ends lost 0 bases and 8 bases, in that order; junction bases with no gene match: 6. Germline loops: CDR1 MNHEY, CDR2 SVGAGI. The CDR3 length is 14 residues. This chain's CDR3 is CASSYSNPRGGYTF. The CDR3 region has the DNA TGTGCCAGCAGTTACTCGAACCCCAGGGGGGGCTACACCTTC.

The rearrangement joins TRBV25-1 to TRBJ1-5; D call uncertain. The V end was cut by 4 bases, the J end by 5 bases, with 9 bases between. The CDR3 runs 13 residues. Germline V gives CDR1 MGHDK, CDR2 SYGVNS. The DNA of the CDR3 is TGTGCCAGCAGTGCGGGGTTGGATCAGCCCCAGCATTTT. Translating it yields CASSAGLDQPQHF.

The chain links TRBV15 to TRBJ1-1; D is ambiguous. The CDR3 runs to 12 residues. V was pared by 0 bases and J by 11 bases, with 10 bases between. Germline CDR1 LNHNV, CDR2 YYDKDF (reference sequence). CDR3 DNA sequence: TGTGCCACCAGCAGAGATTTCTCGTTTGCTTTCTTT. This gives the protein CATSRDFSFAFF.

The V gene is TRBV18, the J gene TRBJ1-1; weak D call: TRBD1 (5 bases). The V and J ends lost 6 bases and 0 bases respectively, with 26 bases between them. The CDR3 spans 19 residues. Looked up from germline, CDR1 is KGHSH and CDR2 is LQKENI. CDR3 nucleotides: TGTGCCAGCTCCCTTAAATCCCCTGCAGGGAGACCTATGAACACTGAAGCTTTCTTT. Translating gives CASSLKSPAGRPMNTEAFF.

The genes are TRBV19 and TRBJ2-2, with D tentatively TRBD1 (6 bases). CDR1 and CDR2 (germline): LNHDA, SQIVND (reference sequence). The CDR3 spans 15 residues. With 3 bases removed from V and 2 bases from J, the gap between germline ends came to 10 bases. The CDR3 DNA is TGTGCCAGTAGTATGGACAGAAAAAACACCGGGGAGCTGTTTTTT. It encodes CASSMDRKNTGELFF.

This clone is labeled as medium-sized. The rearrangement uses TRBV7-3 and TRBJ2-7; tentatively, D is TRBD1 (5 bases). The CDR3 length is 13 residues. Germline V CDR1 and CDR2: SGHTA, FQGTGA. Trimming cost V 4 bases and J 5 bases, with 12 bases left between them. The CDR3 nucleotides are TGTGCCAGCAGCTCTCAGGGTGTCAACGAGCAGTACTTC. Translating it yields CASSSQGVNEQYF.

The chain has TRBV6-4 and TRBJ1-3, with 7 bases fitting TRBD1. Trimming at V came to 8 bases and at J to 2 bases, leaving 9 bases not matched to a gene. This CDR3 has 15 residues. CDR1 and CDR2 from the germline V gene are MRHNA and SNTAGT. As DNA, the CDR3 is TGTGCCAGCCGAGATTTGAGGGGGCCTGGAAACACCATATATTTT. Translating it yields CASRDLRGPGNTIYF.

Concerning this clone itself: Within the sample, other DNA sequences also encode this same CDR3. The gene calls are TRBV6-5 and TRBJ1-5, with D uncertain. CDR1 and CDR2 (germline): MNHEY, SVGAGI. The CDR3 is 12 amino acids. V was trimmed by 6 bases and J by 2 bases, leaving 5 bases between them. This chain's CDR3 is CASRTGNQPQHF. The CDR3 DNA is TGTGCCAGCAGAACAGGCAATCAGCCCCAGCATTTT.

The chain uses TRBV20-1 and TRBJ1-5, with a weak D call TRBD1 (5 bases). From germline, CDR1 is DFQATT and CDR2 SNEGSKA (reference sequence). Trimming removed 7 bases from V and 10 bases from J, with 14 bases in between. The CDR3 sequence is 11 residues long. CDR3 protein: CSVGPRGPQHF. The DNA for the CDR3 is TGCAGTGTAGGCCCGAGGGGACCCCAGCATTTT.